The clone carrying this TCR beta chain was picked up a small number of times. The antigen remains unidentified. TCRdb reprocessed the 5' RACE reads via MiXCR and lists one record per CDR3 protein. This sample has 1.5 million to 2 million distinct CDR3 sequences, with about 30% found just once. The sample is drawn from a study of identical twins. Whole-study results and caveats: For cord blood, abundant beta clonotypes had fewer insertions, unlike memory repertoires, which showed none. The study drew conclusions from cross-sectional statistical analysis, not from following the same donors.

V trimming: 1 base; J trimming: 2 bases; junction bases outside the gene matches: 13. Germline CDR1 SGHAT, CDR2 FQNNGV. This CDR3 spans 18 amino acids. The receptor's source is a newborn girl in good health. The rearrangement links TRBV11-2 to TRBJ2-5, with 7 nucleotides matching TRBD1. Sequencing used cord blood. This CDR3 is CASSLVPARTGRQETQYF. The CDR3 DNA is TGTGCCAGCAGCTTAGTACCTGCCCGGACAGGTCGGCAAGAGACCCAGTACTTC.